This T cell receptor (beta chain) was retrieved from a study of prognosis after radiotherapy for stage I lung cancer. Study-level findings and limits: Samples before stereotactic body radiation therapy had more unique TCR clones (median roughly 9,900 versus 7,200).

As regards this clonotype: Antigen: not known.

The study amplified the TCR beta CDR3 region from genomic DNA. This amplification was carried out by two rounds of multiplex PCR. First-round PCR amplification was performed with primers specific to each TRBV and TRBJ gene. TCRdb recomputed calls from the multiplex PCR reads with MiXCR, one row per CDR3 protein. The data hold around 26,000 distinct CDR3 sequences, with just over 45% observed a single time. Trimming took 5 bases from V and 2 from J, leaving 4 bases between them. The CDR3 consists of 11 residues. Germline CDR1 MNHEY, CDR2 SVGEGT. This receptor was obtained from a donor of 50 years or more with non-small cell lung cancer. This chain uses TRBV6-2 or TRBV6-3 with TRBJ2-7; D is undetermined. The material sequenced was PBMCs, taken before or after stereotactic body radiation therapy (not recorded which). The CDR3 loop reads CASSIAYEQYF. Written as DNA, the CDR3 is TGTGCCAGCAGTATAGCCTACGAGCAGTACTTC.